Each of the 13 T cell receptor beta chains below was sequenced from the same sample in a study of beta chain features in type 1 diabetes. Study-wide findings and caveats: Across all four CD4+ subsets, people with type 1 diabetes showed modestly shorter TCRB CDR3s.

These TCRs' antigens remain unknown. TCRB transcripts that were expressed got sequenced, as all of the isolated RNA had been reverse transcribed. Only in-frame clones appear in the TCRdb table, and some are missing; sequencing was by immunoSEQ multiplex PCR. Here the sample spans fewer than 300,000 clones, about 20% being singletons. Sequencing was carried out using naive CD4+ T cells from blood. The receptors were gathered from a woman in her forties with type 1 diabetes.

J is TRBJ1-1 and V is TRBV5-1; 7 positions match TRBD1. V lost 1 base and J lost 4; bases outside the gene matches: 4. CDR1 and CDR2 from the germline V gene are SGHRS and YFSETQ. There are 14 residues in the CDR3. CDR3 DNA: TGCGCCAGCAGCTTGAGGCAGGGGGGCACTGAAGCTTTCTTT. Translation gives CASSLRQGGTEAFF.

The V gene is TRBV30, the J gene TRBJ2-5; D gene ambiguous. This CDR3 has 13 residues. Trimming cost V 3 bases and J 5 bases, with 13 bases left between them. Germline assignment: CDR1 GTSNPN and CDR2 SVGIG (reference sequence). DNA of the CDR3: TGTGCCTGGAGCTCGGGTGCTCGGGAGACCCAGTACTTC. This sequence encodes CAWSSGARETQYF.

The chain has TRBV28 and TRBJ2-5; the match to TRBD2 covers 8 bases. Germline V lookup: CDR1 MDHEN, CDR2 SYDVKM. CDR3 length: 14 amino acids. V trimming: 7 bases; J trimming: 4 bases; junction bases outside the gene matches: 8. DNA for the CDR3: TGTGCCAGCACCTCCGCCCTAGCGGGAGAGACCCAGTACTTC. Translating it yields CASTSALAGETQYF.

This clone was detected only a few times. The CDR3 here is CASRQLNTEAFF. The CDR3 DNA reads as TGTGCCAGTAGACAACTGAACACTGAAGCTTTCTTT. This chain connects TRBV19 to TRBJ1-1; D is ambiguous. Between the trimmed V and J ends, which lost 6 bases and 0 bases, there was a span of 5 bases. Germline loops: CDR1 LNHDA, CDR2 SQIVND (reference sequence). CDR3 length equals 12 residues.

There are a few counts of this clone. CDR3 sequence reads: CASSVGETQYF. The CDR3 DNA reads TGTGCCAGCAGCGTCGGGGAGACCCAGTACTTC. The chain employs TRBV11-2 and TRBJ2-5; D unresolved. Germline-derived CDR1 and CDR2 are SGHAT and FQNNGV. The CDR3 spans 11 residues. Trimming shortened V by 5 bases and J by 5 bases, and 6 bases separated the two germline ends.

J is TRBJ2-1 and V is TRBV9; D might be TRBD1 (6 bases). The CDR3 is 17 residues long. The V gene's germline CDR1 is SGDLS and CDR2 YYNGEE. Trimming cost V 2 bases and J 0 bases, with 15 bases left between them. The CDR3 is CASSVGILGASYNEQFF. The DNA of the CDR3 is TGTGCCAGCAGCGTCGGAATTTTGGGGGCCTCCTACAATGAGCAGTTCTTC.

The chain combines TRBV28 with TRBJ2-7, with 7 nucleotides matching TRBD1. In germline, CDR1 is MDHEN, CDR2 SYDVKM. The CDR3 consists of 13 residues. V lost 6 bases and J lost 3; bases outside the gene matches: 5. This CDR3 is CASSSGQIYEQYF. The CDR3 bases are TGTGCCAGCAGCTCGGGACAGATCTACGAGCAGTACTTC.

This clone was counted only a few times. V and J are TRBV4-3 and TRBJ2-2; D perhaps matches TRBD2 (6 bases). The V gene's germline CDR1 is LGHNA and CDR2 YSLEER. The CDR3 has 14 amino acids. Trimming shortened V by 3 bases and J by 9 bases, and 14 bases separated the two germline ends. The CDR3 sequence is CASSQGGIGRELFF. In DNA, the CDR3 is TGCGCCAGCAGCCAGGGGGGTATAGGGAGGGAGCTGTTTTTT.

J is TRBJ2-2 and V is TRBV15; D gene unclear. The length of the CDR3 is 15 residues. CDR1 and CDR2 from the germline V gene are LNHNV and YYDKDF (reference sequence). V shed 0 bases and J shed 6 bases, with 11 bases lying between them. CDR3 amino acids: CATSRDHGFSGELFF. The CDR3 DNA sequence: TGTGCCACCAGCAGAGATCACGGGTTTTCCGGGGAGCTGTTTTTT.

The chain combines TRBV25-1 with TRBJ1-3, with unresolved D. Per germline, CDR1 MGHDK and CDR2 SYGVNS. The CDR3 contains 16 residues. Trimming removed 2 bases from V and 0 bases from J, with 11 bases in between. The CDR3 DNA reads as TGTGCCAGCAGTGAAGGGCAGGTGATCTCTGGAAACACCATATATTTT. Translation gives CASSEGQVISGNTIYF.

The chain has TRBV29-1 and TRBJ1-1, with 7 nucleotides matching TRBD1. CDR3 length: 12 residues. Germline V gene lookup returns CDR1 SQVTM and CDR2 ANQGSEA. The J segment lost 1 base and the V segment lost 7 bases, leaving 3 bases of the junction unmatched. CDR3 region: CSDWDRNTEAFF. Here the CDR3 DNA reads TGCAGCGATTGGGACAGGAACACTGAAGCTTTCTTT.

This clone was found a few times. This chain uses TRBV5-1 with TRBJ1-2; the D gene is possibly TRBD1 (6 bases). The germline CDR1 and CDR2 sequences are SGHRS and YFSETQ. The CDR3 covers 15 residues. The V and J ends lost 1 base and 4 bases respectively, with 14 bases between them. The CDR3 region has the DNA TGCGCCAGCAGCTTGATAATCGGGACAACCTATGGCTACACCTTC. Its protein product is CASSLIIGTTYGYTF.

Only a few counts were recorded for this clone. The gene calls are TRBV7-9 and TRBJ1-2, with 7 nucleotides matching TRBD1. The germline V gene encodes CDR1 SEHNR and CDR2 FQNEAQ (reference sequence). The CDR3 loop spans 14 amino acids. V shed 5 bases and J 4 bases; nucleotides not matched to a gene: 7. CDR3 protein: CASSGGGSFYGYTF. DNA of the CDR3: TGTGCCAGCAGCGGAGGGGGCTCCTTCTATGGCTACACCTTC.